Following are 26 T cell receptor beta chains from one sample sequenced in a study of spatial heterogeneity in lung cancer. Noted time point: blood at routine non-recurrence follow-up after resection. TCRdb reprocessed the 5' RACE reads with MiXCR, giving one entry per CDR3 protein. Here the sample spans 95,000 to 120,000 distinct CDR3 sequences, roughly a tenth being singletons. Sequencing was performed on PBMCs, taken at follow-up. These receptors were taken from a female donor with early-stage non-small cell lung cancer.

The chain joins TRBV19 to TRBJ1-4; D remains ambiguous. Trimming pared 4 bases from V and 0 bases from J, leaving 15 bases between. This CDR3 has 17 residues. Germline lookup yields CDR1 LNHDA and CDR2 SQIVND (reference sequence). CDR3 coding DNA: TGTGCCAGTAGTACGAAGGACGGGATAACAACTAATGAAAAACTGTTTTTT. Translating it yields CASSTKDGITTNEKLFF.

The chain recombines TRBV7-2 with TRBJ2-2; D unresolved. Trimming left V 4 bases short and J 3 bases short, with 9 bases between. CDR1 SGHTA and CDR2 FQGNSA come from the germline V gene. The CDR3 consists of 14 residues. CDR3 bases: TGTGCCAGCAGCTCACAGAAATACACCGGGGAGCTGTTTTTT. Protein: CASSSQKYTGELFF. The full variable domain, completed using reference TRBV7-2 and TRBJ2-2, is GAGVSQSPSNKVTEKGKDVELRCDPISGHTALYWYRQSLGQGLEFLIYFQGNSAPDKSGLPSDRFSAERTGGSVSTLTIQRTQQEDSAVYLCASSSQKYTGELFFGEGSRLTVL.

In its sample, this clonotype was seen a few times. This chain joins TRBV24-1 and TRBJ2-2; no reliable D call. The CDR3 contains 12 residues. From germline, CDR1 is KGHDR and CDR2 SFDVKD. V was clipped by 9 bases and J by 6 bases, with 10 bases between them. The CDR3 nucleotides are TGTGCCACCGCTCAAGGGCCCGGGGAGCTGTTTTTT. Its protein is CATAQGPGELFF.

This clonotype was counted between two and nine times. The chain uses TRBV2 and TRBJ2-2; TRBD1 might be the D (6 bases). Germline V gene lookup returns CDR1 SNHLY and CDR2 FYNNEI. The CDR3 has 15 residues. The ends were cut back, 2 bases at V and 3 bases at J, with 10 bases in the middle. CDR3 DNA sequence: TGTGCCAGCAGTGAAAGGGGGTCGGACACCGGGGAGCTGTTTTTT. Amino acids: CASSERGSDTGELFF. Looking up the rest from reference TRBV2 and TRBJ2-2 gives the full variable domain: EPEVTQTPSHQVTQMGQEVILRCVPISNHLYFYWYRQILGQKVEFLVSFYNNEISEKSEIFDDQFSVERPDGSNFTLKIRSTKLEDSAMYFCASSERGSDTGELFFGEGSRLTVL.

This clonotype was seen only a few times. This chain links TRBV12-3 or TRBV12-4 with TRBJ2-5, with no clear D. The CDR3 runs 14 residues. V was trimmed by 1 base and J by 4 bases, leaving 10 bases between them. The CDR3 sequence is CASSLGVGAETQYF. DNA of the CDR3: TGTGCCAGCAGTTTAGGTGTTGGTGCAGAGACCCAGTACTTC.

The chain is built from TRBV2 and TRBJ1-3; D call uncertain. The CDR3 extends over 15 amino acids. Trimming pared 3 bases from V and 0 bases from J, leaving 9 bases between. Germline V gene sequence: CDR1 SNHLY, CDR2 FYNNEI. This CDR3 is CASSDRRASGNTIYF. The CDR3 DNA follows: TGTGCCAGCAGTGACCGTCGGGCCTCTGGAAACACCATATATTTT.

V and J are TRBV11-2 and TRBJ2-1; 10 bases match TRBD2. The germline V gene has CDR1 SGHAT and CDR2 FQNNGV. The CDR3 consists of 16 residues. Losses at the gene ends were 5 bases for V and 3 bases for J; bases not matched to a gene: 7. CDR3 in DNA: TGTGCCAGCAGCCGTGGGATAGCGGGAGGCTACAATGAGCAGTTCTTC. Translating it yields CASSRGIAGGYNEQFF.

This clonotype was found a few times. The rearrangement joins TRBV15 to TRBJ2-6; no firm D call. The CDR3 has 15 amino acids. In germline, CDR1 is LNHNV, CDR2 YYDKDF (reference sequence). The V gene lost 0 bases and the J gene lost 0 bases, with 3 bases spanning the gap. The CDR3 reads CATSRDGSGANVLTF. In nucleotides, the CDR3 is TGTGCCACCAGCAGAGATGGCTCTGGGGCCAACGTCCTGACTTTC.

The chain has TRBV20-1 and TRBJ1-2; D is ambiguous. This CDR3 comprises 13 residues. Trimming removed 6 bases at V and 5 bases at J, with 16 bases between. Germline V gene data show CDR1 as DFQATT and CDR2 as SNEGSKA (reference sequence). The CDR3 bases are TGCAGTGCAAAAGGACGGGGAGGATATGGCTACACCTTC. Translation gives CSAKGRGGYGYTF.

This clonotype was observed a handful of times. The chain uses TRBV6-7 and TRBJ1-2; D ambiguous. TRBV6-7 is marked as an open reading frame, function uncertain. V was trimmed by 6 bases and J by 4 bases, leaving 12 bases between them. This CDR3 has 13 amino acids. As DNA, the CDR3 is TGTGCCAGCAGACGAACCGGGCCCTATGGCTACACCTTC. Translated, it gives CASRRTGPYGYTF.

This clonotype was detected many times. The rearrangement links TRBV3-1 to TRBJ1-1; 7 positions match TRBD1. In germline, CDR1 is LGHDT, CDR2 YNNKEL (reference sequence). V shed 3 bases, J shed 2 bases, and the junction held 6 bases outside the gene matches. There are 15 residues in the CDR3. CDR3 DNA sequence: TGTGCCAGCAGCCAGGATACAGGGGTCAACACTGAAGCTTTCTTT. Encoded protein: CASSQDTGVNTEAFF.

V usage is TRBV9 and J usage is TRBJ2-7; tentative D call: TRBD2 (5 bases). With 3 bases removed from V and 5 bases from J, the gap between germline ends came to 12 bases. This CDR3 region has 13 residues. The germline V gene encodes CDR1 SGDLS and CDR2 YYNGEE. CDR3 in DNA: TGTGCCAGCAGCGCTCGTCGGGGAGACGAGCAGTACTTC. Translation: CASSARRGDEQYF.

A few counts support this clonotype. The chain joins TRBV12-3 or TRBV12-4 to TRBJ1-5, with D hard to call. Trimming took 6 bases from V and 6 from J, leaving 9 bases between them. This CDR3 spans 12 amino acids. CDR3 nucleotide sequence: TGTGCCAGCAGCCAACGCATTCAGCCCCAGCATTTT. It yields the protein CASSQRIQPQHF.

This clonotype showed up many times. The rearrangement uses TRBV27 and TRBJ2-6; D not resolved. The germline CDR1 and CDR2 sequences are MNHEY and SMNVEV (reference sequence). V was shortened by 2 bases and J by 2 bases, with 1 base between the two germline ends. The CDR3 sequence is 13 residues long. The CDR3 region is CASSLTGANVLTF. The CDR3 nucleotides are TGTGCCAGCAGTTTAACTGGGGCCAACGTCCTGACTTTC.

This clonotype was counted a few times. This chain joins TRBV5-1 and TRBJ2-5, with 8 nucleotides matching TRBD1. The junction had 18 bases not matched to a gene; V was cut back by 2 bases and J by 6 bases. Germline CDR1 SGHRS, CDR2 YFSETQ. The CDR3 is made up of 18 amino acids. Written as DNA, the CDR3 is TGCGCCAGCAGCTTCCGACCGACCTTGGACAGGGATCTGAAGACCCAGTACTTC. It codes for CASSFRPTLDRDLKTQYF.

The chain is built from TRBV7-9 and TRBJ2-2, with TRBD1 matching over 7 bases. Germline loops: CDR1 SEHNR, CDR2 FQNEAQ (reference sequence). The CDR3 loop spans 13 amino acids. Trimming cost V 10 bases and J 2 bases; bases outside gene matches: 4. In DNA form, the CDR3 reads TGTGCCATAGGACAGGAAAACACCGGGGAGCTGTTTTTT. It is translated as CAIGQENTGELFF.

This clonotype appeared a few times. The chain couples TRBV3-1 to TRBJ2-7; the D is unclear. CDR3 size: 15 residues. V gave up 0 bases and J gave up 3 bases, with 12 bases separating them. CDR1 and CDR2 (germline): LGHDT, YNNKEL (reference sequence). CDR3: CASSQDVAANYEQYF. The DNA of the CDR3 is TGTGCCAGCAGCCAAGATGTAGCAGCCAACTACGAGCAGTACTTC.

This clonotype was observed a handful of times. The rearrangement uses TRBV19 and TRBJ2-1, with a possible D match to TRBD2 (5 bases). Trimming removed 6 bases at V and 1 base at J, with 19 bases between. The CDR3 sequence is 17 residues long. The V gene's germline CDR1 is LNHDA and CDR2 SQIVND (reference sequence). The CDR3 region has the DNA TGTGCCAGTAGCCTAGCTGGCAGCATCTTGTCCTACAATGAGCAGTTCTTC. It yields the protein CASSLAGSILSYNEQFF. Based on the CDR3 plus reference TRBV19 and TRBJ2-1, the full variable domain is DGGITQSPKYLFRKEGQNVTLSCEQNLNHDAMYWYRQDPGQGLRLIYYSQIVNDFQKGDIAEGYSVSREKKESFPLTVTSAQKNPTAFYLCASSLAGSILSYNEQFFGPGTRLTVL.

The table lists this clonotype with many counts. The chain carries TRBV12-3 or TRBV12-4 and TRBJ1-4; the match to TRBD1 covers 10 bases. J gave up 1 base and V 4 bases, and 3 bases lay outside the gene matches. The CDR3 runs to 16 residues. CDR3 sequence reads: CASSSGQGITNEKLFF. CDR3 nucleotide sequence: TGTGCCAGCAGTTCGGGACAGGGGATAACTAATGAAAAACTGTTTTTT.

V usage is TRBV5-1 and J usage is TRBJ2-7; D is uncertain. CDR1 and CDR2 from the germline V gene are SGHRS and YFSETQ. This CDR3 region has 14 residues. The V and J ends lost 0 bases and 2 bases respectively, with 9 bases between them. CDR3 nucleotide sequence: TGCGCCAGCAGCTTGGGTGACGGAGCCTACGAGCAGTACGTC. Translated, it gives CASSLGDGAYEQYV.

The V gene is TRBV7-9, the J gene TRBJ1-2; D remains ambiguous. The CDR3 contains 14 residues. Germline CDR1 SEHNR, CDR2 FQNEAQ (reference sequence). V lost 4 bases, J lost 0 bases, and 9 bases lay in between. CDR3 loop: CASSSWAPNYGYTF. CDR3 in DNA: TGTGCCAGCAGCTCATGGGCTCCTAACTATGGCTACACCTTC.

This clonotype has a count of ten or more. CDR3 region: CASSQREFGEQYV. CDR3 nucleotides: TGTGCCAGCAGCCAACGGGAATTTGGCGAGCAGTACGTC. The V and J genes are TRBV3-1 and TRBJ2-7; D may be TRBD2 (5 bases). The V gene lost 2 bases and the J gene lost 6 bases, with 11 bases spanning the gap. The CDR3 covers 13 residues. Germline CDR1 reads LGHDT; CDR2 reads YNNKEL (reference sequence).

This clonotype was detected a few times. The genes are TRBV6-5 and TRBJ2-7; D is perhaps TRBD1 (6 bases). Germline V gene lookup returns CDR1 MNHEY and CDR2 SVGAGI. The CDR3 has 11 residues. Trimming took off 7 bases at V and 5 bases at J, with 9 bases between the two ends. CDR3 protein: CASNGGNEQYF. The CDR3 DNA follows: TGTGCCAGCAATGGGGGCAACGAGCAGTACTTC.

This clonotype was counted ten times or more. The chain employs TRBV10-3 and TRBJ1-1; 9 nucleotides align to TRBD1. Trimming cost V 6 bases and J 11 bases; bases outside gene matches: 7. CDR3 length equals 12 residues. Germline assignment: CDR1 ENHRY and CDR2 SYGVKD. CDR3 region: CAISPDRGAAFF. The DNA of the CDR3 is TGTGCCATCAGCCCGGACAGGGGAGCGGCTTTCTTT.

This chain joins TRBV11-1 and TRBJ2-2; 7 bases match TRBD1. The CDR3 is 16 residues long. V trimming: 5 bases; J trimming: 3 bases; junction bases outside the gene matches: 9. Looked up from germline, CDR1 is SGHAT and CDR2 is FQDESV (reference sequence). The CDR3 sequence is CASSQTGQSDTGELFF. The CDR3 coding sequence is TGTGCCAGCAGCCAAACGGGACAGTCGGACACCGGGGAGCTGTTTTTT.

This clonotype showed up just a few times. The chain joins TRBV24-1 to TRBJ2-1; 12 bases fit TRBD2. Germline V gene lookup returns CDR1 KGHDR and CDR2 SFDVKD. The length of the CDR3 is 16 residues. Germline trimming cut 3 bases from V and 9 bases from J; bases unmatched to any gene: 8. The CDR3 DNA sequence: TGTGCCACCAGTGATGCACTAGCGGGAGGATTTAGTGAGCAGTTCTTC. As protein: CATSDALAGGFSEQFF.